This T cell receptor (beta chain) was recorded in a study of memory B cells and T cells in multiple sclerosis. Here immunoSEQ multiplex PCR was the method, and the copy in TCRdb shows in-frame clones only, minus some. This sample carries about 42,000 clones, over 70% of them seen once, and the ten largest clones take around 1.1%. The CDR3 runs 14 residues. CDR1 and CDR2 from the germline V gene are SGHRS and YFSETQ. V was pared by 5 bases and J by 0 bases, with 10 bases between. Concerning this clone: Antigen specificity is unknown.

Separate sequencing covered autoproliferating (CFSE-dim) and non-proliferating (CFSE-high) T cells from stimulus-free culture. Cultures began with about 50 million CFSE-labeled PBMCs, unstimulated for 7 days, with replicate wells pooled. PBMCs were labeled with around 0.5 uM CFSE and cultured without exogenous stimuli. The chain has TRBV5-1 and TRBJ2-3; D gene ambiguous. Sequencing used PBMCs from blood kept in culture. The TCR originated in a human donor with multiple sclerosis. CDR3 nucleotides: TGCGCCAGCAGTTCCGTACAAAGCACAGATACGCAGTATTTT. It codes for CASSSVQSTDTQYF.